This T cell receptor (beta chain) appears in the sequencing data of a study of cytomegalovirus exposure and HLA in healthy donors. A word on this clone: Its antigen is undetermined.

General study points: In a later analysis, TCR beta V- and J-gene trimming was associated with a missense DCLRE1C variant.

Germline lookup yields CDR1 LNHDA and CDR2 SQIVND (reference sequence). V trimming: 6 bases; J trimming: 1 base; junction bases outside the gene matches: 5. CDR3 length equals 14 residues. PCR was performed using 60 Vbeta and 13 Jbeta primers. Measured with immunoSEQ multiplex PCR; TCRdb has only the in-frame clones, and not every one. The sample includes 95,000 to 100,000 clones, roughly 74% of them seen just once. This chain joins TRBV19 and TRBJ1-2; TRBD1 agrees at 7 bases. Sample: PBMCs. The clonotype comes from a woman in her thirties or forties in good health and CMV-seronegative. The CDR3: CASREGQLNYGYTF. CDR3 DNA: TGTGCCAGTAGGGAGGGACAGCTTAACTATGGCTACACCTTC.